This is a list of T cell receptor beta chains from one sample in a study of glioma-infiltrating T cells after dendritic cell vaccination. This table comes from immunoSEQ multiplex PCR, and its TCRdb copy is limited to in-frame clones, with some not included. The table shows more than 85,000 clones, with around 90% occurring only once. Material: blood, obtained after dendritic cell vaccination. The receptors originated from a human donor with glioblastoma. Both conserved end residues are part of each CDR3. Fields, in order: CDR3 DNA, CDR3 protein, V gene, J gene, clone size, D gene. The D gene is left open where the match is weak. Size values are once, few and many counts, or a class for expanded clones, and some rows have none.

TGTGCCAGCAGCCGTAGTCGGGATGAGCAGTTCTTC	CASSRSRDEQFF	TRBV7-2	TRBJ2-1	NA	NA
TGTGCCAGCAGCCAGACGGCTAGCTCGGCCCAGTACTTC	CASSQTASSAQYF	TRBV14	TRBJ2-5	NA	NA
TGTGCCAGCTCAACTAGCGGGGGGCAAACCTACAATGAGCAGTTCTTC	CASSTSGGQTYNEQFF	TRBV18	TRBJ2-1	once	TRBD2
TGTGCCAGCAGCTTAACGGACAGGGCCTCCTATGGCTACACCTTC	CASSLTDRASYGYTF	TRBV7-8	TRBJ1-2	NA	TRBD1
TGTGCCAGCAGCGCGGGACAGGGGGCCCATCAGCCCCAGCATTTT	CASSAGQGAHQPQHF	TRBV5-6	TRBJ1-5	NA	TRBD1
TGTGCCAGCAGTGTAACCATCGGAGGGGACTATGGCTACACCTTC	CASSVTIGGDYGYTF	TRBV6-1	TRBJ1-2	NA	NA
TGTGCCAGCAGCCAAACCGGGACAGGGGGAGGAAATCAGCCCCAGCATTTT	CASSQTGTGGGNQPQHF	TRBV28	TRBJ1-5	NA	TRBD1
TGCACCAGCAGCCAAGAGCGGCAGCCTTGTTCACCCCTCCACTTT	CTSSQERQPCSPLHF	TRBV1	TRBJ1-6	NA	NA
TGTGCCAGCAGTGAAGTTGCTAGCGGGAGCTACGAGCAGTACTTC	CASSEVASGSYEQYF	TRBV6-1	TRBJ2-7	NA	TRBD2
TGTGCCAGCAGCCCCTACAGGAACCCCTCTGGAAACACCATATATTTT	CASSPYRNPSGNTIYF	TRBV14	TRBJ1-3	NA	NA
TGCGCCAGCAGCGGTCAGGGTGCGGCTTTCTTT	CASSGQGAAFF	TRBV10-1	TRBJ1-1	NA	NA
TGTGCCAGCAGTGGGCGAGGGTTGACTGAAGCTTTCTTT	CASSGRGLTEAFF	TRBV6-1	TRBJ1-1	NA	NA
TGTGCCTGGAGTGAGGGGGTGAACACTGAAGCTTTCTTT	CAWSEGVNTEAFF	TRBV30	TRBJ1-1	NA	NA
TGTGCCAGCAGCCGAACTAGCGCGTCCTACAATGAGCAGTTCTTC	CASSRTSASYNEQFF	TRBV5-4	TRBJ2-1	NA	TRBD2
TGTGCCAGCAGTGAATCACAAGAGACCCAGTACTTC	CASSESQETQYF	TRBV25-1	TRBJ2-5	NA	NA
TGTGCCAGCAGCTTAGTTGGAGCGGGTGGCTACACCTTC	CASSLVGAGGYTF	TRBV7-9	TRBJ1-2	NA	NA
TGTGCCAGCAGCTTACGGACTAGCGGGCAAGAGACCCAGTACTTC	CASSLRTSGQETQYF	TRBV11-3	TRBJ2-5	once	TRBD2
TGTGCCAGCAGCTCGGTTGGGACTCTTATCACCGGGGAGCTGTTTTTT	CASSSVGTLITGELFF	TRBV7-8	TRBJ2-2	NA	NA
TGTGCCAGCAGGACTCCGGGACAGAACACTGAAGCTTTCTTT	CASRTPGQNTEAFF	TRBV11-3	TRBJ1-1	NA	NA
TGTGCCAGCAGTGCCGGGACAGGGTCCTACGAGCAGTACTTC	CASSAGTGSYEQYF	TRBV7-9	TRBJ2-7	NA	TRBD1
TGTGCCAGCAATTCCGGACAGGGAAACACTGAAGCTTTCTTT	CASNSGQGNTEAFF	TRBV2	TRBJ1-1	NA	TRBD1
TGTGCCAGCAGCTTAGTCGGGGGAAACTATGGCTACACCTTC	CASSLVGGNYGYTF	TRBV7-2	TRBJ1-2	NA	NA
TGCGCCAGCAGTGAGTCGACTCGGCAGGGTAGACTCGTTTATGGCTACACCTTC	CASSESTRQGRLVYGYTF	TRBV10-1	TRBJ1-2	NA	NA
TGTGCCAGCAGGGGAACAGGGGGCAGAGGCTACACCTTC	CASRGTGGRGYTF	TRBV7-9	TRBJ1-2	once	TRBD1
TGTGCCAGCAGCTTAGAAGGGGGCCACTACGAGCAGTACTTC	CASSLEGGHYEQYF	TRBV7-2	TRBJ2-7	NA	TRBD1
TGTGCCAGCAGCCCATCCTACGAGCAGTACTTC	CASSPSYEQYF	TRBV7-2	TRBJ2-7	NA	NA
TGTGCCAGCAGTGACCGGACAGGGAGCTACGAGCAGTACTTC	CASSDRTGSYEQYF	TRBV2	TRBJ2-7	NA	TRBD1
TGCGCCAGCAGTACAGGACAGTCTGGGAGTCTAGAGACCCAGTACTTC	CASSTGQSGSLETQYF	TRBV5-1	TRBJ2-5	NA	NA
TGTGCCAGCAGTGAAGCTGGGAGGTCGTGGGGCTACACCTTC	CASSEAGRSWGYTF	TRBV2	TRBJ1-2	NA	NA
TGTGCCAGTCATCCAGGGGGCGGTATTTCACCCCTCCACTTT	CASHPGGGISPLHF	TRBV2	TRBJ1-6	NA	TRBD1
TGTGCCAGCAGCTTAGTGCTAACGACAGCCCTAACCGGTTTCTTT	CASSLVLTTALTGFF	TRBV7-2	TRBJ1-1	NA	NA
TGTGCCAGCAGCTTAGATTCAGGGGACGAGCAGTACTTC	CASSLDSGDEQYF	TRBV7-9	TRBJ2-7	once	NA
TGTGCCAGCAGCTTGGTGGGACAGGGAGAAGAAAAACTGTTTTTT	CASSLVGQGEEKLFF	TRBV5-6	TRBJ1-4	NA	TRBD1
TGTGCCAGCAGCTTAGGAGCGGAAAATGAGCAGTTCTTC	CASSLGAENEQFF	TRBV7-9	TRBJ2-1	NA	NA
TGTGCCAGCAGCAAATTGGGACAGGGGTCCGATACGCAGTATTTT	CASSKLGQGSDTQYF	TRBV14	TRBJ2-3	NA	TRBD1
TGTGCCTGGAGGAACCGGACAGGGGGTTCACCCCTCCACTTT	CAWRNRTGGSPLHF	TRBV30	TRBJ1-6	NA	TRBD1
TGTGCCGGCCGGTGGCGGGGGATAAGCGGGGAGCTGTTTTTT	CAGRWRGISGELFF	TRBV27	TRBJ2-2	NA	TRBD2
TGTGCCTGGATTCCTAGCGGGAGCGCAGATACGCAGTATTTT	CAWIPSGSADTQYF	TRBV30	TRBJ2-3	NA	TRBD2
TGCGCCAGCAGCTTGGGGAGCGGGGCAAATGAGCAGTTCTTC	CASSLGSGANEQFF	TRBV5-1	TRBJ2-1	NA	TRBD2
TGTGCCAGCAGTCTACAGGGCACTTTTCAGCCCCAGCATTTT	CASSLQGTFQPQHF	TRBV2	TRBJ1-5	NA	NA
TGTGCCAGCAGCTTCGTTAGCGGGGCCTCCTACGAGCAGTACTTC	CASSFVSGASYEQYF	TRBV5-4	TRBJ2-7	once	TRBD2